A single sample gave rise to the 24 T cell receptor beta chains below, sequenced in a study of shared clonotypes between healthy human individuals (TCRdb year 2020). Library prep was done by the immunoSEQ multiplex PCR assay. Sourced from immuneACCESS, this table was stored by TCRdb with only in-frame sequences that have V and J called. A share of the clones is absent; for the studies checked, an unresolved V gene accounts for under half, and the remainder has no known explanation. For this sample there are about 2 million clones; 95% appear just once. About 0.13% of the sample lies in the top ten. The sequenced sample consisted of naive CD4+ T cells sorted from blood. Explained via the paper, the cell subset or site label denotes: CD45RA+ positively selected. The receptor source for this set is a man aged 18-30 years in good health.

This clone was found once. The chain links TRBV7-2 to TRBJ2-1; 7 bases map to TRBD1. From germline, CDR1 is SGHTA and CDR2 FQGNSA. Trimming cost V 5 bases and J 3 bases; bases outside gene matches: 7. CDR3 length equals 15 residues. The CDR3 bases are TGTGCCAGCAGCCGGGGACAGTTGAGCTACAATGAGCAGTTCTTC. Amino acid sequence: CASSRGQLSYNEQFF.

The chain uses TRBV10-3 and TRBJ1-1; 9 bases match TRBD1. CDR1 and CDR2 (germline): ENHRY, SYGVKD. V was clipped by 11 bases and J by 2 bases; unmatched bases: 6. This CDR3 spans 13 amino acids. The DNA for the CDR3 is TGTGCCGCCCAGACAGGGGGAAACACTGAAGCTTTCTTT. Translated: CAAQTGGNTEAFF.

Notes on this clone: The same CDR3 can be traced to other DNA sequences in this sample. CDR3 sequence: CASSLGAETQYF. The CDR3 DNA reads TGCGCCAGCAGCTTAGGGGCGGAGACCCAGTACTTC. The genes are TRBV5-1 and TRBJ2-5; D possibly corresponds to TRBD1 (5 bases). Between the trimmed V and J ends, which lost 2 bases and 5 bases, there was a span of 7 bases. This CDR3 comprises 12 residues. Germline values: CDR1 SGHRS, CDR2 YFSETQ.

The gene calls are TRBV11-1 and TRBJ1-2, with D tentatively TRBD1 (5 bases). The CDR3 has 16 amino acids. Trimming removed 5 bases from V and 5 bases from J, with 21 bases in between. CDR1 SGHAT and CDR2 FQDESV come from the germline V gene (reference sequence). The CDR3 loop is CASSPTRGPRGYGYTF. The CDR3 DNA follows: TGTGCCAGCAGCCCCACCCGTGGCCCGCGGGGGTATGGCTACACCTTC.

The chain combines TRBV5-1 with TRBJ2-3, with D possibly being TRBD1 or TRBD2 (5 bases each). The V and J ends lost 4 bases and 6 bases respectively, with 12 bases between them. The CDR3 consists of 13 residues. CDR1 is SGHRS and CDR2 is YFSETQ in the germline V gene. CDR3 DNA: TGCGCCAGCAGCCACAACGGGGCGGATACGCAGTATTTT. This encodes CASSHNGADTQYF.

This rearrangement joins TRBV30 to TRBJ1-2; D uncertain. CDR3 length: 14 residues. V shed 1 base and J shed 2 bases, with 11 bases lying between them. The V gene's germline CDR1 is GTSNPN and CDR2 SVGIG (reference sequence). The CDR3 spells CAWSGDTFNYGYTF. DNA of the CDR3: TGTGCCTGGAGTGGGGATACTTTCAACTATGGCTACACCTTC.

This chain links TRBV7-9 with TRBJ2-7, with 10 bases that match TRBD2. The CDR3 has 16 amino acids. From germline, CDR1 is SEHNR and CDR2 FQNEAQ (reference sequence). After removal of 5 bases from V and 3 bases from J, the junction contained 10 bases not matched to a gene. CDR3 residues: CASSPRLAGDHYEQYF. CDR3 nucleotides: TGTGCCAGCAGCCCTCGTCTAGCGGGAGACCACTACGAGCAGTACTTC.

J is TRBJ1-6 and V is TRBV11-1; 8 positions match TRBD1. The germline V gene has CDR1 SGHAT and CDR2 FQDESV (reference sequence). This CDR3 region has 14 residues. The V and J ends lost 2 bases and 7 bases, in that order; junction bases with no gene match: 1. CDR3 region: CASSLQGANSPLHF. The CDR3, as DNA: TGTGCCAGCAGCTTACAGGGGGCCAATTCACCCCTCCACTTT.

The V gene is TRBV6-5, the J gene TRBJ2-5; D may match TRBD1 or TRBD2 (5 bases each). This CDR3 spans 13 amino acids. V lost 4 bases and J 5 bases, leaving 11 bases between the germline ends. Germline V CDR1 and CDR2: MNHEY, SVGAGI. The chain's CDR3 is CASSFWGSETQYF. The CDR3 bases are TGTGCCAGCAGTTTTTGGGGGTCGGAGACCCAGTACTTC.

The chain combines TRBV5-1 with TRBJ2-7, with D possibly TRBD2 on 6 matching bases. The CDR3 length is 14 residues. The ends were cut back, 4 bases at V and 3 bases at J, with 14 bases in the middle. The germline gives CDR1 SGHRS, CDR2 YFSETQ. The CDR3 spells CASSKGLTGYEQYF. The CDR3 DNA reads TGCGCCAGCAGCAAGGGACTTACCGGCTACGAGCAGTACTTC. The full variable domain, completed using reference TRBV5-1 and TRBJ2-7, is KAGVTQTPRYLIKTRGQQVTLSCSPISGHRSVSWYQQTPGQGLQFLFEYFSETQRNKGNFPGRFSGRQFSNSRSEMNVSTLELGDSALYLCASSKGLTGYEQYFGPGTRLTVT.

The V and J genes are TRBV27 and TRBJ2-1, with 7 nucleotides matching TRBD2. CDR3 length: 16 residues. With 4 bases clipped from V and 4 bases from J, the junction kept 10 bases outside the gene matches. Germline V lookup: CDR1 MNHEY, CDR2 SMNVEV (reference sequence). The CDR3 DNA reads as TGTGCCAGCAGTTATAGGTCGACTAGCCCTTACAATGAGCAGTTCTTC. This translates into CASSYRSTSPYNEQFF.

This clone was seen a handful of times. This chain links TRBV4-1 with TRBJ2-3, with D unresolved. V shed 1 base and J shed 2 bases, with 13 bases lying between them. CDR3 length: 16 residues. Germline assignment: CDR1 MGHRA and CDR2 YSYEKL. In DNA, the CDR3 is TGCGCCAGCAGCCAAGCCGTTGGCTATATCACAGATACGCAGTATTTT. Protein sequence: CASSQAVGYITDTQYF.

The rearrangement links TRBV6-1 to TRBJ2-3; possibly TRBD1 for D (6 bases). The CDR3 is made up of 15 amino acids. Germline CDR1 MNHNS, CDR2 SASEGT. Trimming pared 2 bases from V and 2 bases from J, leaving 11 bases between. This chain's CDR3 is CASSEPGQPTDTQYF. CDR3 DNA sequence: TGTGCCAGCAGTGAACCCGGACAGCCCACAGATACGCAGTATTTT.

This chain links TRBV27 with TRBJ1-5; TRBD1 is a possible D gene (6 bases). V lost 3 bases, J lost 4 bases, and 10 bases lay in between. The CDR3 is made up of 14 amino acids. Germline assignment: CDR1 MNHEY and CDR2 SMNVEV (reference sequence). The CDR3 coding sequence is TGTGCCAGCAGTTTGCAGGGGTGGAATCAGCCCCAGCATTTT. Its translation: CASSLQGWNQPQHF.

This clone was seen only a few times. The genes are TRBV2 and TRBJ1-5; 10 bases line up with TRBD1. CDR3 size: 14 residues. V was pared by 5 bases and J by 7 bases, with 5 bases of the junction left unmatched. From germline, CDR1 is SNHLY and CDR2 FYNNEI. The CDR3 nucleotides read TGTGCCAGCAGTTGGGACAGGGGCAGGCAGCCCCAGCATTTT. Translating it yields CASSWDRGRQPQHF.

The chain is built from TRBV30 and TRBJ2-6; D gene unclear. This CDR3 contains 15 residues. Trimming stripped 4 bases from V and 0 bases from J, with 10 bases between. Germline CDR1 and CDR2: GTSNPN and SVGIG (reference sequence). CDR3 sequence: CAWKLGNSGANVLTF. DNA for the CDR3: TGTGCCTGGAAGCTAGGCAACTCTGGGGCCAACGTCCTGACTTTC.

The chain recombines TRBV19 with TRBJ2-3; D is unresolved. With 8 bases removed from V and 1 base from J, the gap between germline ends came to 13 bases. Germline CDR1 is LNHDA and CDR2 is SQIVND (reference sequence). CDR3 size: 14 residues. Here the CDR3 reads CASRTVSGTDTQYF. The CDR3 DNA follows: TGTGCCAGTCGGACCGTGTCGGGCACAGATACGCAGTATTTT.

The chain uses TRBV7-9 and TRBJ2-7; 12 bases map to TRBD1. The CDR3 totals 16 residues. The V gene's germline CDR1 is SEHNR and CDR2 FQNEAQ (reference sequence). With V trimmed by 2 bases and J by 5 bases, 7 bases remained unmatched. CDR3: CASSLQPGQGANEQYF. CDR3 in DNA: TGTGCCAGCAGCTTACAACCGGGACAGGGGGCTAACGAGCAGTACTTC.

The V and J genes are TRBV6-5 and TRBJ1-3, with D hard to call. The length of the CDR3 is 14 residues. CDR1 and CDR2 from the germline V gene are MNHEY and SVGAGI. V was shortened by 5 bases and J by 2 bases, with 10 bases between the two germline ends. Here the CDR3 DNA reads TGTGCCAGCAGTCGGGCTGGGCCTGGAAACACCATATATTTT. Protein: CASSRAGPGNTIYF.

The genes are TRBV5-1 and TRBJ2-1, with 9 bases fitting TRBD2. CDR1 is SGHRS, CDR2 YFSETQ, per germline. With V trimmed by 4 bases and J by 0 bases, 11 bases remained unmatched. The CDR3 runs to 18 residues. The CDR3 reads CASSPSRGGGDSYNEQFF. The CDR3 DNA reads as TGCGCCAGCAGCCCATCCCGTGGCGGGGGGGACTCCTACAATGAGCAGTTCTTC.

This clone was seen only a few times. The V gene is TRBV6-5, the J gene TRBJ1-2; D unresolved. CDR1 and CDR2 (germline): MNHEY, SVGAGI. The germline V and J ends were trimmed by 2 bases and 3 bases, with 7 bases remaining between them. CDR3 length: 13 residues. The CDR3 here is CASSYGPDYGYTF. DNA of the CDR3: TGTGCCAGCAGTTACGGGCCGGACTATGGCTACACCTTC.

The V and J genes are TRBV2 and TRBJ1-3; D gene unclear. Germline V lookup: CDR1 SNHLY, CDR2 FYNNEI. Trimming stripped 7 bases from V and 0 bases from J, with 13 bases between. The CDR3 sequence is 15 residues long. CDR3 in amino acids: CASIPGRVSGNTIYF. Here the CDR3 DNA reads TGTGCCAGCATTCCCGGCCGAGTCTCTGGAAACACCATATATTTT. Filled out from reference TRBV2 and TRBJ1-3, the complete variable domain reads EPEVTQTPSHQVTQMGQEVILRCVPISNHLYFYWYRQILGQKVEFLVSFYNNEISEKSEIFDDQFSVERPDGSNFTLKIRSTKLEDSAMYFCASIPGRVSGNTIYFGEGSWLTVV.

The V call is TRBV25-1, the J call TRBJ2-7; D is undetermined. The CDR3 covers 14 residues. Trimming left V 4 bases short and J 2 bases short, with 12 bases between. Per germline, CDR1 MGHDK and CDR2 SYGVNS. The CDR3 region is CASSGPPQPYEQYF. CDR3 coding DNA: TGTGCCAGCAGTGGCCCACCTCAGCCCTACGAGCAGTACTTC.

The CDR3 DNA reads as TGTGCCAGCTCACCGGCCAGTCCGTTCTCTGGGGCCAACGTCCTGACTTTC. Protein sequence: CASSPASPFSGANVLTF. The J gene is TRBJ2-6, the V gene TRBV18; D not resolved. This CDR3 is built from 17 residues. CDR1 is KGHSH, CDR2 LQKENI, per germline. The V end was cut by 3 bases, the J end by 0 bases, with 12 bases between.